This TCR beta chain was found in a study of T cell repertoires in cytomegalovirus infection. Whole-study context: Recently identified HLA-C-restricted CMV epitopes were among the peptides used. Findings of the study overall: Clonotypes of TCR beta that were HLA-C-restricted and CMV-specific dominated the ex vivo response.

As for this clonotype: As yet, its antigen is unknown.

The CDR3 spans 14 residues. The V and J ends lost 3 bases and 7 bases, in that order; junction bases with no gene match: 5. Germline CDR1 and CDR2: MNHEY and SMNVEV (reference sequence). TCRdb reanalysed the reads using MiXCR and keeps one entry per CDR3 protein. Of about half a million distinct CDR3 sequences listed, 30% to 35% are singletons. This rearrangement joins TRBV27 to TRBJ2-2; 7 bases are shared with TRBD1. This specimen was cultured PBMCs, taken from culture after CMV antigen stimulation. This sequence originates from a human donor in good health (CMV status not recorded). Some clones in this sample may be carry-over from other donors' samples. CDR3 bases: TGTGCCAGCAGTTTGACAGGGTACTACGGGGAGCTGTTTTTT. This encodes CASSLTGYYGELFF.